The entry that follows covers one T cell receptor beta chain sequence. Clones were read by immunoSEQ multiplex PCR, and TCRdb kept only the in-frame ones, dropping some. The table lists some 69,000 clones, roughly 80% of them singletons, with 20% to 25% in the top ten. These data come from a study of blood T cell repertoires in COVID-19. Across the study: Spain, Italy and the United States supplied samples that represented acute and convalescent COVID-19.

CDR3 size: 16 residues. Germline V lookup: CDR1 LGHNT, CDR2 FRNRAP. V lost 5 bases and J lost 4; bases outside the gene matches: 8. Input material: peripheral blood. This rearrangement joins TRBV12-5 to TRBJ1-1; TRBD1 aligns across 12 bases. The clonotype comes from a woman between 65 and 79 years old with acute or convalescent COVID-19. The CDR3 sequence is CASGPGTGGLGTEAFF. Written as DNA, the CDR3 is TGTGCTAGTGGTCCCGGGACAGGGGGCCTCGGCACTGAAGCTTTCTTT. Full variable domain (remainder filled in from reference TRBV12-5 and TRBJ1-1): DARVTQTPRHKVTEMGQEVTMRCQPILGHNTVFWYRQTMMQGLELLAYFRNRAPLDDSGMPKDRFSAEMPDATLATLKIQPSEPRDSAVYFCASGPGTGGLGTEAFFGQGTRLTVV.